The 22 T cell receptor beta chains given below trace back to one sample, sequenced in a study of CD8 T cells in Susac syndrome. RNA in amounts of 0.5 to 1 ug was reverse transcribed with random hexamers. TCRdb reprocessed the immunoSEQ multiplex PCR reads via MiXCR and lists one record per CDR3 protein. The data contain about 180,000 distinct CDR3 sequences, roughly 94% of them singletons. Sample: CD4+ T cells from PBMCs. The receptors were sampled from a human donor with Susac syndrome.

The chain employs TRBV28 and TRBJ1-1; D is possibly TRBD1 (6 bases). This CDR3 comprises 16 residues. V was shortened by 6 bases and J by 1 base, with 18 bases between the two germline ends. The germline V gene has CDR1 MDHEN and CDR2 SYDVKM. CDR3 loop: CASSDINRVRNTEAFF. CDR3 sequence (DNA): TGTGCCAGCAGCGATATCAACAGGGTGAGGAACACTGAAGCTTTCTTT. The entire variable domain, with the rest obtained from reference TRBV28 and TRBJ1-1, is as follows: DVKVTQSSRYLVKRTGEKVFLECVQDMDHENMFWYRQDPGLGLRLIYFSYDVKMKEKGDIPEGYSVSREKKERFSLILESASTNQTSMYLCASSDINRVRNTEAFFGQGTRLTVV.

The chain uses TRBV5-4 and TRBJ1-1; TRBD1 might be the D (5 bases). The V gene's germline CDR1 is SGHNT and CDR2 YYREEE (reference sequence). With 2 bases removed from V and 1 base from J, the gap between germline ends came to 15 bases. There are 16 residues in the CDR3. The CDR3 is CASSFPLRGRNTEAFF. The CDR3 DNA reads as TGTGCCAGCAGCTTCCCTTTGAGGGGCCGGAACACTGAAGCTTTCTTT.

The V and J genes are TRBV14 and TRBJ2-1; 10 bases fit TRBD2. The CDR3 loop spans 15 amino acids. Losses at the gene ends were 4 bases for V and 5 bases for J; bases not matched to a gene: 5. Germline V gene data show CDR1 as SGHDN and CDR2 as FVKESK. DNA of the CDR3: TGTGCCAGCAGCCGAGCGGGAGGGCAGCACAATGAGCAGTTCTTC. Amino acids: CASSRAGGQHNEQFF.

This rearrangement joins TRBV7-9 to TRBJ2-1, with 9 bases identical to TRBD2. This CDR3 has 14 amino acids. Germline values: CDR1 SEHNR, CDR2 FQNEAQ (reference sequence). V gave up 7 bases and J gave up 10 bases; unmatched junction bases: 11. CDR3 amino acids: CASILTGLAGEQFF. CDR3 sequence (DNA): TGTGCCAGCATCCTAACCGGGCTAGCGGGGGAGCAGTTCTTC.

This rearrangement joins TRBV30 to TRBJ1-2; D uncertain. Germline V gene data show CDR1 as GTSNPN and CDR2 as SVGIG (reference sequence). V was shortened by 0 bases and J by 2 bases, with 10 bases between the two germline ends. The CDR3 runs to 14 residues. The CDR3 is CAWSVLSSNYGYTF. CDR3 coding DNA: TGTGCCTGGAGTGTACTCTCCAGCAACTATGGCTACACCTTC.

In nucleotides, the CDR3 is TGCGCCAGCAGCTTGGCCAGTTTTGGGGCCGACAATGAGCAGTTCTTC. Amino acids: CASSLASFGADNEQFF. V and J are TRBV5-1 and TRBJ2-1; maybe TRBD1 (5 bases). This CDR3 comprises 16 residues. The germline V gene has CDR1 SGHRS and CDR2 YFSETQ. V lost 0 bases and J lost 5, with 15 bases in between.

The CDR3 DNA reads TGCGCCAGCAGTTTTGGGGGTGGTGAAAAACTGTTTTTT. It codes for CASSFGGGEKLFF. The chain carries TRBV5-1 and TRBJ1-4, with TRBD1 as a possible D gene (5 bases). In germline, CDR1 is SGHRS, CDR2 YFSETQ. The CDR3 sequence is 13 residues long. The V end lost 5 bases, the J end lost 7 bases, and 12 bases lay between the germline ends.

This clonotype showed up just once. The chain combines TRBV28 with TRBJ1-1; D not certain. There are 13 residues in the CDR3. Trimming pared 5 bases from V and 7 bases from J, leaving 14 bases between. Germline loops: CDR1 MDHEN, CDR2 SYDVKM. The DNA for the CDR3 is TGTGCCAGCAGTCGCCCCAGAGGCAGTGAAGCTTTCTTT. Its protein product is CASSRPRGSEAFF.

The chain joins TRBV14 to TRBJ1-2, with a weak D call TRBD1 (5 bases). Trimming left V 1 base short and J 3 bases short, with 12 bases between. Germline V gene sequence: CDR1 SGHDN, CDR2 FVKESK. This CDR3 region has 15 residues. CDR3 amino acids: CASSQVGREDYGYTF. The CDR3 DNA reads as TGTGCCAGCAGCCAAGTCGGCAGGGAAGACTATGGCTACACCTTC.

Only one count was recorded for this clonotype. The rearrangement joins TRBV27 to TRBJ2-3; 7 nucleotides agree with TRBD2. Germline V gives CDR1 MNHEY, CDR2 SMNVEV (reference sequence). J gave up 5 bases and V 2 bases, and 4 bases lay outside the gene matches. The CDR3 is 14 residues long. DNA of the CDR3: TGTGCCAGCAGTTTAGCGGGAGCTGAAGATACGCAGTATTTT. Translation gives CASSLAGAEDTQYF.

The chain combines TRBV14 with TRBJ2-1; D is ambiguous. This CDR3 is 14 amino acids long. Germline V gene data show CDR1 as SGHDN and CDR2 as FVKESK. Deletions cut 4 bases from V and 1 base from J, with 8 bases between. CDR3 protein: CASSLVGSYNEQFF. CDR3 in DNA: TGTGCCAGCAGCCTCGTGGGTTCCTACAATGAGCAGTTCTTC. The whole variable domain, remainder taken from reference TRBV14 and TRBJ2-1, is EAGVTQFPSHSVIEKGQTVTLRCDPISGHDNLYWYRRVMGKEIKFLLHFVKESKQDESGMPNNRFLAERTGGTYSTLKVQPAELEDSGVYFCASSLVGSYNEQFFGPGTRLTVL.

The V and J genes are TRBV20-1 and TRBJ2-2; D call uncertain. Germline values: CDR1 DFQATT, CDR2 SNEGSKA (reference sequence). V gave up 3 bases and J gave up 5 bases, with 13 bases separating them. This CDR3 region has 14 residues. CDR3 nucleotide sequence: TGCAGTGCTAGTCAACTCCTGAATACCGGGGAGCTGTTTTTT. It specifies CSASQLLNTGELFF.

The J gene is TRBJ1-4, the V gene TRBV7-9, with D tentatively TRBD1 (5 bases). V gave up 6 bases and J gave up 8 bases, with 16 bases separating them. The CDR3 consists of 14 residues. Germline V gene data show CDR1 as SEHNR and CDR2 as FQNEAQ (reference sequence). The CDR3 loop reads CASRPSQAREKLFF. The CDR3 bases are TGTGCCAGCAGACCCTCACAGGCCAGGGAAAAACTGTTTTTT.

J is TRBJ1-4 and V is TRBV9; D perhaps matches TRBD1 (5 bases). Looked up from germline, CDR1 is SGDLS and CDR2 is YYNGEE. The CDR3 length is 16 residues. The ends were cut back, 4 bases at V and 7 bases at J, with 20 bases in the middle. The CDR3 region is CASSMGPREGSEKLFF. The CDR3 DNA reads as TGTGCCAGCAGCATGGGGCCCCGAGAAGGAAGTGAAAAACTGTTTTTT.

This clonotype was seen a single time. V usage is TRBV20-1 and J usage is TRBJ2-7, with 7 bases lining up with TRBD2. Germline V gene lookup returns CDR1 DFQATT and CDR2 SNEGSKA (reference sequence). Trimming removed 3 bases from V and 4 bases from J; junction bases left unmatched: 9. The CDR3 length is 14 residues. The CDR3 nucleotides read TGCAGTGCTAGCCCAGGGAGACTAGCTTACGAGCAGTACTTC. Amino acids: CSASPGRLAYEQYF.

V and J are TRBV12-3 or TRBV12-4 and TRBJ2-1; the D gene could be TRBD1 or TRBD2 (5 bases each). The CDR3 loop spans 13 amino acids. Trimming shortened V by 3 bases and J by 8 bases, and 11 bases separated the two germline ends. This CDR3 reads CASSFEGYDEQFF. The CDR3, as DNA: TGTGCCAGCAGTTTTGAGGGGTACGATGAGCAGTTCTTC.

This chain uses TRBV12-3 or TRBV12-4 with TRBJ2-2; 7 bases are shared with TRBD2. Trimming cost V 1 base and J 5 bases; bases outside gene matches: 4. CDR3 length: 15 amino acids. The CDR3 nucleotides read TGTGCCAGCAGTTTAGGGCTAGCGGTAACCGGGGAGCTGTTTTTT. This encodes CASSLGLAVTGELFF.

This chain links TRBV15 with TRBJ2-5; D could derive from TRBD1 or TRBD2 (5 bases each). CDR1 and CDR2 from the germline V gene are LNHNV and YYDKDF (reference sequence). V lost 1 base and J 2 bases, leaving 11 bases between the germline ends. This CDR3 has 15 amino acids. The CDR3 DNA reads TGTGCCACCAGCAGAGGGGACGGGGATCAAGAGACCCAGTACTTC. It codes for CATSRGDGDQETQYF.

This chain joins TRBV12-3 or TRBV12-4 and TRBJ1-3; perhaps TRBD1 as D (5 bases). This CDR3 region has 20 residues. Trimming took 5 bases from V and 0 from J, leaving 26 bases between them. The CDR3 sequence: CASSPGVLLRRANSGNTIYF. In DNA form, the CDR3 reads TGTGCCAGCAGTCCCGGCGTACTCCTCCGCAGGGCGAACTCTGGAAACACCATATATTTT.

The V and J genes are TRBV3-1 and TRBJ1-1; D unclear. V lost 10 bases and J 1 base, leaving 7 bases between the germline ends. The germline gives CDR1 LGHDT, CDR2 YNNKEL (reference sequence). The CDR3 totals 11 residues. The CDR3 DNA follows: TGTGCCACCCAACAGAACACTGAAGCTTTCTTT. Its translation: CATQQNTEAFF.

This chain links TRBV5-4 with TRBJ2-5; 14 nucleotides align to TRBD2. With V trimmed by 4 bases and J by 5 bases, 10 bases remained unmatched. The CDR3 has 17 residues. The V gene's germline CDR1 is SGHNT and CDR2 YYREEE (reference sequence). CDR3 in DNA: TGTGCCAGCAGCCCGGGACTAGCGGGAGAGGGAGGGGAGACCCAGTACTTC. It codes for CASSPGLAGEGGETQYF.

V is TRBV2 and J is TRBJ1-5, with D tentatively TRBD1 (5 bases). Between the trimmed V and J ends, which lost 6 bases and 7 bases, there was a span of 16 bases. Per the germline V gene, CDR1 is SNHLY and CDR2 is FYNNEI. CDR3 length equals 14 residues. CDR3 coding DNA: TGTGCCAGCAGCGATCGACGGGGGGGGCAGCCCCAGCATTTT. As protein: CASSDRRGGQPQHF.